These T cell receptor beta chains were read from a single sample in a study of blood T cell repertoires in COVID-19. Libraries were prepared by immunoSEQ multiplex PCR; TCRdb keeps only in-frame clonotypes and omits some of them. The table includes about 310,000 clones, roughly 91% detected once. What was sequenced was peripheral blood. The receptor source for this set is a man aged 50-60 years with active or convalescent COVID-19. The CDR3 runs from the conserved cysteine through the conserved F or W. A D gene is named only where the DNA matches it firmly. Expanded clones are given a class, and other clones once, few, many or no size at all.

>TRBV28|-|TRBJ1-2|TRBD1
CASSSQGDSGYTF
TGTGCCAGCAGCTCGCAGGGGGATAGTGGCTACACCTTC
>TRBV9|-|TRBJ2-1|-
CASSVVGANEQFF
TGTGCCAGCAGCGTAGTGGGGGCCAATGAGCAGTTCTTC
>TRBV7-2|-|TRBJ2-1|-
CASSVGQTNEQFF
TGTGCCAGCAGCGTAGGACAGACCAATGAGCAGTTCTTC
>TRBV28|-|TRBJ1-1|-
CASSLLEEYTEAFF
TGTGCCAGCAGTTTATTGGAGGAATACACTGAAGCTTTCTTT
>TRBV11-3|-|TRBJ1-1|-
CASSLSRGTEAFF
TGTGCCAGCAGCTTAAGTAGGGGAACTGAAGCTTTCTTT
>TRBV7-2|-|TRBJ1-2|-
CASSLTLLGAYGYTF
TGTGCCAGCAGCCTCACACTCCTTGGGGCCTATGGCTACACCTTC
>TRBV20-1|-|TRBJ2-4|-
CSASMNPRNIQYF
TGCAGTGCTAGTATGAACCCCAGAAACATTCAGTACTTC
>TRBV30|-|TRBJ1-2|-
CAWSTGYPYGYTF
TGTGCCTGGAGTACAGGGTATCCGTATGGCTACACCTTC
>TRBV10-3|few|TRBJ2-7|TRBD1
CAISELGGLYEQYF
TGTGCCATCAGTGAGTTAGGGGGCCTCTACGAGCAGTACTTC
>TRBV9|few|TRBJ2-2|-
CASSVGTGSDTGELFF
TGTGCCAGCAGCGTAGGCACAGGGTCGGACACCGGGGAGCTGTTTTTT